This TCR beta chain was recovered during a study of T cells in Graves' hyperthyroidism and ophthalmopathy. Overall study: Before any treatment, at initial diagnosis, peripheral blood was collected. Study-level results: Most expanded thyroid clonotypes above 0.001 also appeared in blood.

The CDR3 runs to 20 residues. Trimming shortened V by 2 bases and J by 0 bases, and 23 bases separated the two germline ends. This clonotype was picked up a small number of times. The antigen remains undetermined. The investigators amplified TCR beta CDR3 regions from RNA transcripts. With the HTBI primer set, the TCR CDR3 went through a first round of RT-PCR. TCRdb fed the multiplex PCR reads into MiXCR, producing one record per CDR3 protein. The data show roughly 700,000 distinct CDR3 sequences, around 15% seen once. Hyperthyroidism was newly diagnosed in patients aged 18 to 65 (duration under 2 months). Uncontrolled infection, other autoimmune disease, pregnancy or lactation disqualified patients from enrolment.

The sample taken for sequencing was blood. The V and J genes are TRBV12-3 or TRBV12-4 and TRBJ1-3; D gene unclear. The TCR was taken from a woman aged 18-29 years with Graves' hyperthyroidism. The CDR3 here is CASSLFLLLRQTGSGNTIYF. The CDR3 DNA sequence: TGTGCCAGCAGTTTATTTTTGTTATTGCGGCAGACCGGCTCTGGAAACACCATATATTTT.